Listed here are 9 T cell receptor beta chains from one sample, sequenced in a study of cytomegalovirus exposure and HLA in healthy donors. Profiled with immunoSEQ multiplex PCR; TCRdb holds only in-frame clones, not every one. Found here are fewer than 200,000 clones, about 89% of them singletons; the top ten hold roughly 7%. The sequenced material came from PBMCs. The origin of the receptors is a man aged 25 to 40 in good health and CMV-seropositive.

The chain links TRBV19 to TRBJ1-5; maybe TRBD1 (5 bases). CDR1 is LNHDA, CDR2 SQIVND, per germline (reference sequence). CDR3 length: 14 residues. V was shortened by 8 bases and J by 0 bases, with 11 bases between the two germline ends. The CDR3 sequence: CASGGGYSNQPQHF. As DNA, the CDR3 is TGTGCCAGTGGGGGGGGGTATAGCAATCAGCCCCAGCATTTT.

The J gene is TRBJ1-2, the V gene TRBV16, with a weak D call TRBD1 (5 bases). Looked up from germline, CDR1 is KGHSY and CDR2 is FQNENV. The length of the CDR3 is 12 residues. V lost 2 bases and J lost 7, with 8 bases in between. The CDR3: CASSQTGGGYTF. In DNA, the CDR3 is TGTGCCAGCAGCCAAACTGGGGGTGGCTACACCTTC.

The rearrangement links TRBV7-3 to TRBJ1-1, with 8 bases lining up with TRBD1. The CDR3 is 16 residues long. The ends lost 2 bases at V and 3 bases at J; junction bases unmatched: 8. Germline V gene lookup returns CDR1 SGHTA and CDR2 FQGTGA. CDR3 sequence: CASSLGAGGEDTEAFF. The CDR3 DNA follows: TGTGCCAGCAGCTTAGGAGCAGGGGGCGAGGACACTGAAGCTTTCTTT.

This rearrangement joins TRBV29-1 to TRBJ1-1; the D is unclear. Between the trimmed V and J ends, which lost 3 bases and 9 bases, there was a span of 11 bases. Germline-derived CDR1 and CDR2 are SQVTM and ANQGSEA. This CDR3 is 11 amino acids long. The CDR3 is CSVDRGDQAFF. CDR3 in DNA: TGCAGCGTTGATAGAGGTGACCAAGCTTTCTTT.

The chain carries TRBV5-1 and TRBJ1-4; 10 nucleotides agree with TRBD1. V shed 0 bases and J 8 bases; nucleotides not matched to a gene: 10. CDR1 and CDR2 from the germline V gene are SGHRS and YFSETQ. CDR3 length: 17 residues. This CDR3 is CASSLVTRQGADEKLFF. In DNA, the CDR3 is TGCGCCAGCAGCTTGGTTACTCGACAGGGGGCAGACGAAAAACTGTTTTTT.

The genes are TRBV7-7 and TRBJ1-1; 8 bases line up with TRBD1. With 5 bases clipped from V and 5 bases from J, the junction kept 4 bases outside the gene matches. This CDR3 is built from 13 residues. CDR1 is SSHAT, CDR2 FNYEAQ, per germline (reference sequence). The CDR3 nucleotides are TGTGCCAGCAGCGCCCGGACAGGGACTGAAGCTTTCTTT. This translates into CASSARTGTEAFF. The full variable domain, rest sourced from reference TRBV7-7 and TRBJ1-1, is GAGVSQSPRYKVTKRGQDVTLRCDPISSHATLYWYQQALGQGPEFLTYFNYEAQPDKSGLPSDRFSAERPEGSISTLTIQRTEQRDSAMYRCASSARTGTEAFFGQGTRLTVV.

The V call is TRBV7-3, the J call TRBJ2-7, with 10 bases fitting TRBD2. The CDR3 sequence is 15 residues long. The ends lost 4 bases at V and 7 bases at J; junction bases unmatched: 10. Germline V gene data show CDR1 as SGHTA and CDR2 as FQGTGA. Written as DNA, the CDR3 is TGTGCCAGCAGCTCCAGTGCACTAGCGGGAAATGAGCAGTACTTC. This encodes CASSSSALAGNEQYF.

This clone was counted between two and nine times. The chain employs TRBV2 and TRBJ1-2; TRBD1 is a possible D gene (5 bases). CDR1 is SNHLY and CDR2 is FYNNEI in the germline V gene. Trimming pared 6 bases from V and 2 bases from J, leaving 10 bases between. CDR3 length: 13 residues. CDR3 amino acids: CASRADNNYGYTF. The CDR3 bases are TGTGCCAGCAGAGCGGACAACAACTATGGCTACACCTTC.

This sequence joins TRBV4-1 and TRBJ1-2; D remains ambiguous. The CDR3 is 14 amino acids. The V gene lost 0 bases and the J gene lost 7 bases, with 12 bases spanning the gap. Germline V CDR1 and CDR2: MGHRA, YSYEKL. This CDR3 reads CASSQDLYGRGYTF. For the CDR3, the DNA is TGCGCCAGCAGCCAAGATCTGTATGGTCGTGGCTACACCTTC.